The next 31 T cell receptor beta chains were all read from a single sample in a study of control samples from healthy donors and cancer patients. Only in-frame clones appear in the TCRdb table, and some are missing; sequencing was by immunoSEQ multiplex PCR. The data show around 110,000 clones, more than 75% seen once. Sequencing was performed on blood. All receptors come from a woman in her sixties or seventies in good health.

The genes are TRBV5-1 and TRBJ2-3; 9 nucleotides agree with TRBD2. This CDR3 has 14 amino acids. V was pared by 3 bases and J by 5 bases, with 4 bases of the junction left unmatched. Germline-derived CDR1 and CDR2 are SGHRS and YFSETQ. In nucleotides, the CDR3 is TGCGCCAGCAGCTCTGTAGCGGGGGAAGATACGCAGTATTTT. Translating it yields CASSSVAGEDTQYF.

About this clone itself: Additional DNA sequences in this sample encode the identical CDR3. This chain connects TRBV4-1 to TRBJ2-7; 9 nucleotides line up with TRBD1. Germline V gives CDR1 MGHRA, CDR2 YSYEKL. The CDR3 has 15 residues. The trim removed 1 base at V and 2 bases at J, leaving 3 bases unmatched. Here the CDR3 DNA reads TGCGCCAGCAGCCAAGGACAGGGGGGCCCCTACGAGCAGTACTTC. This translates into CASSQGQGGPYEQYF.

Worth noting for this clone: Other DNA variants within this sample encode the same CDR3. V and J are TRBV19 and TRBJ2-7; D remains unclear. Deletions cut 5 bases from V and 2 bases from J, with 10 bases between. The CDR3 extends over 13 amino acids. Germline V lookup: CDR1 LNHDA, CDR2 SQIVND (reference sequence). As DNA, the CDR3 is TGTGCCAGTAGTTTTAGGAGAGCCTACGAGCAGTACTTC. Translated: CASSFRRAYEQYF.

This chain joins TRBV24-1 and TRBJ2-2; no firm D call. Germline loops: CDR1 KGHDR, CDR2 SFDVKD. The V and J ends lost 7 bases and 0 bases respectively, with 8 bases between them. The length of the CDR3 is 14 residues. The DNA of the CDR3 is TGTGCCACCAGGGCAGATACGAACACCGGGGAGCTGTTTTTT. Amino acids: CATRADTNTGELFF.

This clone is large in the sample. The chain combines TRBV7-7 with TRBJ2-1; D gene unclear. Germline CDR1 and CDR2: SSHAT and FNYEAQ (reference sequence). V was pared by 3 bases and J by 0 bases, with 6 bases between. The CDR3 covers 14 residues. The CDR3 DNA reads TGTGCCAGCAGCTTGTCACGCTCCTACAATGAGCAGTTCTTC. As protein: CASSLSRSYNEQFF.

This clone was seen a handful of times. The chain uses TRBV7-9 and TRBJ1-6; 8 bases line up with TRBD1. The trim removed 6 bases at V and 7 bases at J, leaving 5 bases unmatched. The CDR3 contains 14 residues. Germline loops: CDR1 SEHNR, CDR2 FQNEAQ (reference sequence). The CDR3 reads CASRTGAGNSPLHF. As DNA, the CDR3 is TGTGCCAGCAGGACAGGGGCCGGGAATTCACCCCTCCACTTT.

J is TRBJ1-4 and V is TRBV9, with a possible D match to TRBD1 (6 bases). V gave up 3 bases and J gave up 5 bases, with 14 bases separating them. Germline V CDR1 and CDR2: SGDLS, YYNGEE. CDR3 length: 15 amino acids. The CDR3 DNA reads TGTGCCAGCAGCGGGGGGGCAGGACTGAATGAAAAACTGTTTTTT. Translating it yields CASSGGAGLNEKLFF. Based on the CDR3 plus reference TRBV9 and TRBJ1-4, the full variable domain is DSGVTQTPKHLITATGQRVTLRCSPRSGDLSVYWYQQSLDQGLQFLIQYYNGEERAKGNILERFSAQQFPDLHSELNLSSLELGDSALYFCASSGGAGLNEKLFFGSGTQLSVL.

This sequence joins TRBV5-1 and TRBJ2-3; 14 nucleotides agree with TRBD2. The germline V gene has CDR1 SGHRS and CDR2 YFSETQ. The V and J ends lost 2 bases and 1 base, in that order; junction bases with no gene match: 3. The CDR3 loop spans 17 amino acids. The CDR3 loop is CASSFTGLAGGTDTQYF. The CDR3 bases are TGCGCCAGCAGCTTTACGGGACTAGCGGGGGGCACAGATACGCAGTATTTT.

J is TRBJ1-1 and V is TRBV5-1; tentatively, D is TRBD1 (5 bases). Germline values: CDR1 SGHRS, CDR2 YFSETQ. V lost 4 bases to trimming and J lost 1 base, with 11 bases between them. CDR3 length: 14 residues. CDR3 DNA sequence: TGCGCCAGCAGCCATGACGGGACGAACACTGAAGCTTTCTTT. Protein product: CASSHDGTNTEAFF.

The genes are TRBV10-1 and TRBJ2-7; 9 positions agree with TRBD1. The ends lost 4 bases at V and 3 bases at J; junction bases unmatched: 4. Germline-derived CDR1 and CDR2 are WNHNN and SYGVQD (reference sequence). The CDR3 loop spans 14 amino acids. Here the CDR3 reads CASSGPGQGYEQYF. As DNA, the CDR3 is TGCGCCAGCAGTGGCCCGGGACAGGGCTACGAGCAGTACTTC.

V usage is TRBV5-1 and J usage is TRBJ2-5; no clear D gene. CDR1 is SGHRS, CDR2 YFSETQ, per germline. The V and J ends lost 4 bases and 3 bases respectively, with 13 bases between them. CDR3 length: 14 residues. The DNA of the CDR3 is TGCGCCAGCAGCGCCATCGGCGGCGAAGAGACCCAGTACTTC. This codes for CASSAIGGEETQYF.

As DNA, the CDR3 is TGTGCCAGCAGCGAGGGACAAGACTTACACACTGAAGCTTTCTTT. Amino acid sequence: CASSEGQDLHTEAFF. V usage is TRBV5-5 and J usage is TRBJ1-1; possibly TRBD1 for D (6 bases). The CDR3 is made up of 15 amino acids. CDR1 is SGHKS and CDR2 is YYEKEE in the germline V gene (reference sequence). Trimming stripped 4 bases from V and 3 bases from J, with 16 bases between.

V usage is TRBV19 and J usage is TRBJ1-3; D remains unclear. The CDR3 sequence is 15 residues long. Germline CDR1 and CDR2: LNHDA and SQIVND (reference sequence). Trimming pared 5 bases from V and 0 bases from J, leaving 11 bases between. For the CDR3, the DNA is TGTGCCAGTAGTCTCCACATCACCTCTGGAAACACCATATATTTT. Translating gives CASSLHITSGNTIYF.

J is TRBJ2-2 and V is TRBV5-1, with 9 bases fitting TRBD2. Germline trimming cut 4 bases from V and 1 base from J; bases unmatched to any gene: 8. The length of the CDR3 is 17 residues. CDR1 is SGHRS and CDR2 is YFSETQ in the germline V gene. This CDR3 reads CASSRPTSGMNTGELFF. CDR3 nucleotide sequence: TGCGCCAGCAGCAGACCGACTAGCGGTATGAACACCGGGGAGCTGTTTTTT.

This clone was seen more than once but under ten times. This chain uses TRBV6-2 or TRBV6-3 with TRBJ1-1; D is unresolved. V lost 0 bases and J lost 5, with 4 bases in between. The germline CDR1 and CDR2 sequences are MNHEY and SVGEGT. The CDR3 runs to 12 residues. CDR3 bases: TGTGCCAGCAGTTACTCGTGGACTGAAGCTTTCTTT. Protein sequence: CASSYSWTEAFF.

V gene TRBV15 combines with J gene TRBJ2-1; D might be TRBD2 (6 bases). V was cut by 3 bases and J by 0 bases, with 9 bases left in between. Looked up from germline, CDR1 is LNHNV and CDR2 is YYDKDF (reference sequence). The CDR3 consists of 15 residues. CDR3 nucleotides: TGTGCCACCAGCAGTGGAGGGAGCTCCTACAATGAGCAGTTCTTC. Its protein is CATSSGGSSYNEQFF.

V usage is TRBV4-1 and J usage is TRBJ1-4, with D possibly TRBD1 on 5 matching bases. CDR1 is MGHRA and CDR2 is YSYEKL in the germline V gene. Deletions cut 0 bases from V and 8 bases from J, with 13 bases between. This CDR3 comprises 15 residues. CDR3 amino acids: CASSQDGGRSEKLFF. The DNA for the CDR3 is TGCGCCAGCAGCCAAGATGGGGGTAGAAGCGAAAAACTGTTTTTT.

The chain is built from TRBV7-9 and TRBJ1-1, with 9 bases fitting TRBD1. V trimming: 6 bases; J trimming: 5 bases; junction bases outside the gene matches: 7. CDR3 length equals 14 residues. CDR1 is SEHNR, CDR2 FQNEAQ, per germline (reference sequence). The CDR3 here is CASRKQGADTEAFF. Written as DNA, the CDR3 is TGTGCCAGCAGGAAACAGGGGGCGGATACTGAAGCTTTCTTT.

The genes are TRBV19 and TRBJ2-1, with D maybe TRBD2 (6 bases). The germline gives CDR1 LNHDA, CDR2 SQIVND (reference sequence). The ends were cut back, 4 bases at V and 3 bases at J, with 19 bases in the middle. The CDR3 totals 17 residues. The CDR3 region is CASSNPRGVGFYNEQFF. The CDR3 bases are TGTGCCAGTAGTAATCCCCGCGGGGTAGGGTTCTACAATGAGCAGTTCTTC.

This chain links TRBV4-2 with TRBJ2-2; TRBD2 matches at 7 bases. The CDR3 spans 15 residues. In germline, CDR1 is LGHNA, CDR2 YNFKEQ. Germline trimming cut 3 bases from V and 6 bases from J; bases unmatched to any gene: 7. The DNA for the CDR3 is TGTGCCAGCAGCCAGAGACTAGCTTGGGCCGGGGAGCTGTTTTTT. Translation: CASSQRLAWAGELFF.

The chain has TRBV5-6 and TRBJ1-2; perhaps TRBD1 as D (6 bases). Germline CDR1 and CDR2: SGHDT and YYEEEE. This CDR3 contains 13 residues. V was clipped by 4 bases and J by 2 bases, with 9 bases between them. The CDR3 here is CASSQDSNYGYTF. CDR3 nucleotides: TGTGCCAGCAGCCAGGACAGCAACTATGGCTACACCTTC.

This chain links TRBV14 with TRBJ2-5; 7 bases fit TRBD2. The junction had 9 bases not matched to a gene; V was cut back by 4 bases and J by 7 bases. The CDR3 contains 14 residues. CDR1 and CDR2 from the germline V gene are SGHDN and FVKESK. The CDR3 sequence is CASSRGLLRGTQYF. The CDR3 DNA reads TGTGCCAGCAGCCGGGGACTATTGCGGGGGACCCAGTACTTC.

The chain carries TRBV5-6 and TRBJ1-1; TRBD1 agrees at 8 bases. This CDR3 is 13 amino acids long. Germline V gene data show CDR1 as SGHDT and CDR2 as YYEEEE. Trimming removed 4 bases from V and 4 bases from J; junction bases left unmatched: 3. The CDR3 DNA reads TGTGCCAGCAGCGGTGACAGGGGCACTGAAGCTTTCTTT. Its translation: CASSGDRGTEAFF. The full variable domain, rest sourced from reference TRBV5-6 and TRBJ1-1, is DAGVTQSPTHLIKTRGQQVTLRCSPKSGHDTVSWYQQALGQGPQFIFQYYEEEERQRGNFPDRFSGHQFPNYSSELNVNALLLGDSALYLCASSGDRGTEAFFGQGTRLTVV.

The V call is TRBV6-2 or TRBV6-3, the J call TRBJ2-1, with 9 bases that match TRBD2. This CDR3 is 16 amino acids long. Germline V CDR1 and CDR2: MNHEY, SVGEGT. V lost 6 bases, J lost 5 bases, and 11 bases stayed unmatched. The CDR3: CASRPLERGVHNEQFF. The CDR3 region has the DNA TGTGCCAGCAGACCTTTGGAGCGGGGGGTCCACAATGAGCAGTTCTTC.

V and J are TRBV28 and TRBJ1-5, with 8 bases that match TRBD1. V gave up 5 bases and J gave up 3 bases; unmatched junction bases: 9. Germline CDR1 is MDHEN and CDR2 is SYDVKM. The CDR3 loop spans 16 amino acids. CDR3 DNA sequence: TGTGCCAGCAGTCCCCGACAGGGGAGGGCCAATCAGCCCCAGCATTTT. This translates into CASSPRQGRANQPQHF.

The rearrangement links TRBV7-9 to TRBJ2-3, with D perhaps given as TRBD1 or TRBD2 (5 bases each). Trimming took off 5 bases at V and 1 base at J, with 13 bases between the two ends. Germline loops: CDR1 SEHNR, CDR2 FQNEAQ (reference sequence). The CDR3 sequence is 15 residues long. CDR3 loop: CASSLRDPRTDTQYF. CDR3 nucleotide sequence: TGTGCCAGCAGCCTAAGGGACCCCCGCACAGATACGCAGTATTTT.

In its sample, this clone was seen once. The chain carries TRBV3-1 (or the pseudogene TRBV3-2) and TRBJ1-1; tentative D call: TRBD1 (6 bases). The length of the CDR3 is 15 residues. Germline V gives CDR1 LGHDT, CDR2 YNNKEL (reference sequence). With 5 bases removed from V and 1 base from J, the gap between germline ends came to 14 bases. This CDR3 is CASSFSPTGNTEAFF. The CDR3 DNA follows: TGTGCCAGCAGCTTCTCTCCGACAGGGAACACTGAAGCTTTCTTT.

CDR3: CASSPSRDENTEAFF. In DNA, the CDR3 is TGTGCCAGTAGTCCCTCCAGGGACGAGAACACTGAAGCTTTCTTT. This rearrangement joins TRBV19 to TRBJ1-1; maybe TRBD1 (5 bases). This CDR3 has 15 residues. The germline gives CDR1 LNHDA, CDR2 SQIVND (reference sequence). Between the trimmed V and J ends, which lost 5 bases and 1 base, there was a span of 14 bases.

The count of this clone is one. The chain combines TRBV5-1 with TRBJ1-3, with D perhaps matching TRBD1 (6 bases). V was pared by 4 bases and J by 2 bases, with 16 bases between. The CDR3 is 16 residues long. The germline gives CDR1 SGHRS, CDR2 YFSETQ. The CDR3 DNA sequence: TGCGCCAGCAGCGAGGACAGCTTCCTCCCTGGAAACACCATATATTTT. Amino acid sequence: CASSEDSFLPGNTIYF.

The rearrangement links TRBV10-1 to TRBJ2-5; the match to TRBD1 covers 11 bases. Germline lookup yields CDR1 WNHNN and CDR2 SYGVQD (reference sequence). The CDR3 extends over 16 amino acids. V shed 6 bases, J shed 1 base, and the junction held 7 bases outside the gene matches. CDR3 in amino acids: CASRGSGTGGQETQYF. The DNA for the CDR3 is TGCGCCAGCAGAGGCTCCGGGACAGGGGGCCAAGAGACCCAGTACTTC.

This clone was picked up one time. The V gene is TRBV19, the J gene TRBJ1-6; TRBD1 is a possible D gene (6 bases). Germline assignment: CDR1 LNHDA and CDR2 SQIVND (reference sequence). Trimming took off 6 bases at V and 1 base at J, with 7 bases between the two ends. The CDR3 is 14 residues long. The CDR3 DNA is TGTGCCAGTAGGGACAGATCCTATAATTCACCCCTCCACTTT. Protein product: CASRDRSYNSPLHF.